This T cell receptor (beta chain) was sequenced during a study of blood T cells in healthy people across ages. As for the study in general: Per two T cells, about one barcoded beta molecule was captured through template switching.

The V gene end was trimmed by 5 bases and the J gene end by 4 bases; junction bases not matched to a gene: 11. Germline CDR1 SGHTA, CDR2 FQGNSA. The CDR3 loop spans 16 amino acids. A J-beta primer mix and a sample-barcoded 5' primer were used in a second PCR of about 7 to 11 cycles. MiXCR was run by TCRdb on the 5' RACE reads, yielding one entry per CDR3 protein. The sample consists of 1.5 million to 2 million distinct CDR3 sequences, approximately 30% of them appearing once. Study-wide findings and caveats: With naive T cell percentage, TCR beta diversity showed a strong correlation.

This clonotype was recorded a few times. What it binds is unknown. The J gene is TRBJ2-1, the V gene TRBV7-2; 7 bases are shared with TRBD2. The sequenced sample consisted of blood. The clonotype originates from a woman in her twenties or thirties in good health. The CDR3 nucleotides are TGTGCCAGCAGCACCCCCGGGCTAGCGGCATACAATGAGCAGTTCTTC. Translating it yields CASSTPGLAAYNEQFF.